A single T cell receptor (beta chain) is shown here with its context. TCRdb's table, derived via immunoSEQ multiplex PCR, lists solely in-frame clones and lacks some. Here the sample spans around 64,000 clones, roughly nine tenths being singletons. These data belong to a study of control samples from healthy donors and cancer patients. V was cut by 5 bases and J by 0 bases, with 11 bases left in between. This CDR3 has 16 amino acids. Germline values: CDR1 LNHDA, CDR2 SQIVND (reference sequence). The sequencing input was PBMCs. The source of this sequence is a man in his fifties or sixties with colorectal cancer. The rearrangement uses TRBV19 and TRBJ1-6, with D possibly TRBD1 on 5 matching bases. This CDR3 reads CASSPGPSSYNSPLHF. DNA of the CDR3: TGTGCCAGTAGTCCGGGGCCAAGCTCCTATAATTCACCCCTCCACTTT.